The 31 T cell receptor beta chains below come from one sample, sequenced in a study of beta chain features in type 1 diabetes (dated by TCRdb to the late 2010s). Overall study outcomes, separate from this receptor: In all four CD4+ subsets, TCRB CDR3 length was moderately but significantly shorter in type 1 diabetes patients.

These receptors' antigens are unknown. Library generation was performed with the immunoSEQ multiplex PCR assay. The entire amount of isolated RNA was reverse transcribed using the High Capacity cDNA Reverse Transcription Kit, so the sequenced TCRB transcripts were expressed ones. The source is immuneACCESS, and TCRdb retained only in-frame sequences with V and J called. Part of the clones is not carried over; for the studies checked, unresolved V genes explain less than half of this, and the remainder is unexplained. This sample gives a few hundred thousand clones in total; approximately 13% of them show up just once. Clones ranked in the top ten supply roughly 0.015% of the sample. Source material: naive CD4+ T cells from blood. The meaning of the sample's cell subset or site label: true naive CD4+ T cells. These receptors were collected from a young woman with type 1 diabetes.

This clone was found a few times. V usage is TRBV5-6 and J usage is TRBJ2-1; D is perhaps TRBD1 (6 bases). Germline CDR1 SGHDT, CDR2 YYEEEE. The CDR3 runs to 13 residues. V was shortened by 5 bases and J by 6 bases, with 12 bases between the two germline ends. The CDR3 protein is CASRLTGGNEQFF. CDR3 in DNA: TGTGCCAGCAGGTTGACAGGCGGCAATGAGCAGTTCTTC.

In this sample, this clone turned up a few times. CDR3 amino acids: CASSPTTGLANEQFF. The CDR3 coding sequence is TGTGCCAGCAGCCCCACAACGGGACTAGCGAATGAGCAGTTCTTC. The chain employs TRBV11-3 and TRBJ2-1, with TRBD2 matching over 10 bases. V was pared by 5 bases and J by 7 bases, with 8 bases of the junction left unmatched. The CDR3 is 15 amino acids. CDR1 and CDR2 (germline): SGHNT, YENEEA.

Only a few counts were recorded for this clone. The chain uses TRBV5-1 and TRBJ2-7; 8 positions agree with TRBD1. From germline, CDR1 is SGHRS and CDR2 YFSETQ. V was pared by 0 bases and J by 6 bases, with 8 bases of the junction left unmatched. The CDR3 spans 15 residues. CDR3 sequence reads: CASSLEGQGAAEQYF. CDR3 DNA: TGCGCCAGCAGCTTGGAAGGGCAGGGGGCAGCCGAGCAGTACTTC.

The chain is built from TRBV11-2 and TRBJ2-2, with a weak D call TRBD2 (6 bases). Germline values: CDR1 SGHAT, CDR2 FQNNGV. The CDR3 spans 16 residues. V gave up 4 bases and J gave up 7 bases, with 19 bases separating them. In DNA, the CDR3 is TGTGCCAGCAGCTGGTATAGCGGAGGGGAACGCGGGGAGCTGTTTTTT. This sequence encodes CASSWYSGGERGELFF.

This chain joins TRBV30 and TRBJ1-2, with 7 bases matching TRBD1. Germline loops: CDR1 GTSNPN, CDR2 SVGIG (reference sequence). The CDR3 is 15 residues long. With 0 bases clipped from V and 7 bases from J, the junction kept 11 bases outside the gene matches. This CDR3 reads CAWSVASTGRGGYTF. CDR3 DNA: TGTGCCTGGAGTGTTGCCTCGACAGGGCGAGGTGGCTACACCTTC.

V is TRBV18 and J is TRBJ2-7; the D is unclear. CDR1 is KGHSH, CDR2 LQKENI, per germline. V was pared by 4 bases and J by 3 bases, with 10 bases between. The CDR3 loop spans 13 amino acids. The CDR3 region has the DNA TGTGCCAGCTCACTCAACGGGTACTACGAGCAGTACGTC. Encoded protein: CASSLNGYYEQYV.

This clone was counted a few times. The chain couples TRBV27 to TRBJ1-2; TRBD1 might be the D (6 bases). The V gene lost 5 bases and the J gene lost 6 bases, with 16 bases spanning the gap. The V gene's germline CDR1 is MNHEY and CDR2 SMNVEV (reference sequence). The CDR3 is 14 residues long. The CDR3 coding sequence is TGTGCCAGCAGTCCAACACAGGGTAGGGATGGCTACACCTTC. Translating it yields CASSPTQGRDGYTF.

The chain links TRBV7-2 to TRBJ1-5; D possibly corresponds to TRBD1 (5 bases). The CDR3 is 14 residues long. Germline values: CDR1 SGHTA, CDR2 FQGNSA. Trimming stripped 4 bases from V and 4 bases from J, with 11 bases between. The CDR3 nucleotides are TGTGCCAGCAGCTCGGGGGGTTATAATCAGCCCCAGCATTTT. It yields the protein CASSSGGYNQPQHF.

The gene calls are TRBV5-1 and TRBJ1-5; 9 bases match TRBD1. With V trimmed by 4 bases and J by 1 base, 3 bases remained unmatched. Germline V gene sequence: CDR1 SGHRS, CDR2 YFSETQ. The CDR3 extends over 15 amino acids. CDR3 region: CASSMTGGSNQPQHF. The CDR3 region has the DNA TGCGCCAGCAGCATGACAGGGGGAAGCAATCAGCCCCAGCATTTT. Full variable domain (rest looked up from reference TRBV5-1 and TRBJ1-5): KAGVTQTPRYLIKTRGQQVTLSCSPISGHRSVSWYQQTPGQGLQFLFEYFSETQRNKGNFPGRFSGRQFSNSRSEMNVSTLELGDSALYLCASSMTGGSNQPQHFGDGTRLSIL.

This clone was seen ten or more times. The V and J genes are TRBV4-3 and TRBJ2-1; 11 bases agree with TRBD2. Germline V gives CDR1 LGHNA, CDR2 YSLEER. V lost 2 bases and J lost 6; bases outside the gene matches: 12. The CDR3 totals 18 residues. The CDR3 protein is CASSQSSWTSGSGNEQFF. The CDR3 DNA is TGCGCCAGCAGCCAAAGTTCCTGGACTAGCGGGTCGGGCAATGAGCAGTTCTTC.

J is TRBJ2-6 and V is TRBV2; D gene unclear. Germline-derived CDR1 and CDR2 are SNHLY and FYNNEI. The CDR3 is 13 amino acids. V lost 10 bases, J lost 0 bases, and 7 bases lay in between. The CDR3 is CAKSSSGANVLTF. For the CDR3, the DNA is TGTGCCAAGTCTAGCTCTGGGGCCAACGTCCTGACTTTC.

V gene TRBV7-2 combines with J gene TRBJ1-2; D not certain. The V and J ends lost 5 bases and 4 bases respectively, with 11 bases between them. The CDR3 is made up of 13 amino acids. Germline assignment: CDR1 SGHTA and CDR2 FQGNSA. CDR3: CASSAGTGYGYTF. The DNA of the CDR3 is TGTGCCAGCAGCGCCGGTACTGGCTATGGCTACACCTTC.

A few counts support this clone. In nucleotides, the CDR3 is TGTGCCACCAGCGGCGAGGGCTATGGCTACACCTTC. This sequence encodes CATSGEGYGYTF. The chain uses TRBV15 and TRBJ1-2; D is unclear. V was pared by 5 bases and J by 4 bases, with 8 bases between. The CDR3 is 12 residues long. Germline CDR1 is LNHNV and CDR2 is YYDKDF (reference sequence). Complete variable domain (other parts from reference TRBV15 and TRBJ1-2): DAMVIQNPRYQVTQFGKPVTLSCSQTLNHNVMYWYQQKSSQAPKLLFHYYDKDFNNEADTPDNFQSRRPNTSFCFLDIRSPGLGDTAMYLCATSGEGYGYTFGSGTRLTVV.

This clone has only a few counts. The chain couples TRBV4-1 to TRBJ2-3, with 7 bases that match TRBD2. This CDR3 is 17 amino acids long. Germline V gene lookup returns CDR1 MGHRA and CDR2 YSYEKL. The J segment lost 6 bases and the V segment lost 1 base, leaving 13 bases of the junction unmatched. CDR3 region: CASSQGMWRERGDTQYF. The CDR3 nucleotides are TGCGCCAGCAGCCAAGGGATGTGGCGGGAGAGAGGGGATACGCAGTATTTT.

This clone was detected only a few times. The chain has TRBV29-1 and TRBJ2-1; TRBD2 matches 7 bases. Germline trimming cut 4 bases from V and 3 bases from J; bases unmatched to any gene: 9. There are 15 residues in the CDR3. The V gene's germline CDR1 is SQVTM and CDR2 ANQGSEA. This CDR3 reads CSVGWAGELYNEQFF. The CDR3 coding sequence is TGCAGCGTTGGCTGGGCGGGGGAACTCTACAATGAGCAGTTCTTC.

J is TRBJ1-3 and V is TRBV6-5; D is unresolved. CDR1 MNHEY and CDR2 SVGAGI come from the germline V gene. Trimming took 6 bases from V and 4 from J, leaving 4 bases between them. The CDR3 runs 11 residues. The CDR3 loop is CASSQGNTIYF. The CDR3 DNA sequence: TGTGCCAGCAGCCAGGGAAACACCATATATTTT.

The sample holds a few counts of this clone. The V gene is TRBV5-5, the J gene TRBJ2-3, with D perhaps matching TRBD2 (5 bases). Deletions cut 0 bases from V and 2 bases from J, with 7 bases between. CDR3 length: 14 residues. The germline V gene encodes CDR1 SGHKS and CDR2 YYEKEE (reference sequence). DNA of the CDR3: TGTGCCAGCAGCTTGGCCGGGAACACAGATACGCAGTATTTT. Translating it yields CASSLAGNTDTQYF.

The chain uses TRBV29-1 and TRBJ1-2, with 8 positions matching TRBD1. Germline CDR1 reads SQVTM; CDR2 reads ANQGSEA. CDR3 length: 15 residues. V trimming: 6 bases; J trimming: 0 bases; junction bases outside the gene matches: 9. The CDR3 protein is CSVDDRGGTNYGYTF. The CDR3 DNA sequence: TGCAGCGTAGACGACAGGGGAGGAACTAACTATGGCTACACCTTC. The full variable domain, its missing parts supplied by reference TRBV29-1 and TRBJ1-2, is SAVISQKPSRDICQRGTSLTIQCQVDSQVTMMFWYRQQPGQSLTLIATANQGSEATYESGFVIDKFPISRPNLTFSTLTVSNMSPEDSSIYLCSVDDRGGTNYGYTFGSGTRLTVV.

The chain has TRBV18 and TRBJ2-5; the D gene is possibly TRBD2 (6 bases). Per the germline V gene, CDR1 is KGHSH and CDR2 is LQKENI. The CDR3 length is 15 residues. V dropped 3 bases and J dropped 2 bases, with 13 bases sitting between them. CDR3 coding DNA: TGTGCCAGCTCACCGGACTATCCGACTCAAGAGACCCAGTACTTC. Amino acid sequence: CASSPDYPTQETQYF.

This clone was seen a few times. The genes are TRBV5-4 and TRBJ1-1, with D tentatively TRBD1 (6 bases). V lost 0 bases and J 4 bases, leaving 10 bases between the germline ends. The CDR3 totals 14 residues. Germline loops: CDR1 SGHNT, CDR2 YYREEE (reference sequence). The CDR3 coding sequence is TGTGCCAGCAGCTTGGACAGGGATGCCACTGAAGCTTTCTTT. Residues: CASSLDRDATEAFF.

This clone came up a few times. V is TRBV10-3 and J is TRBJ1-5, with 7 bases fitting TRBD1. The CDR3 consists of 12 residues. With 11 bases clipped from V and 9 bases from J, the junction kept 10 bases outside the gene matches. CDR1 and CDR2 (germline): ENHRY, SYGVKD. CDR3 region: CAARQGQGPQHF. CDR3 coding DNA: TGTGCCGCCCGACAGGGTCAGGGGCCCCAGCATTTT.

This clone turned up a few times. The CDR3 loop reads CASCLVEGPTNEKLFF. The CDR3 DNA is TGTGCCAGCTGCTTGGTGGAGGGTCCAACTAATGAAAAACTGTTTTTT. The V and J genes are TRBV28 and TRBJ1-4; D not resolved. V was shortened by 8 bases and J by 0 bases, with 16 bases between the two germline ends. This CDR3 has 16 amino acids. Germline V gene lookup returns CDR1 MDHEN and CDR2 SYDVKM.

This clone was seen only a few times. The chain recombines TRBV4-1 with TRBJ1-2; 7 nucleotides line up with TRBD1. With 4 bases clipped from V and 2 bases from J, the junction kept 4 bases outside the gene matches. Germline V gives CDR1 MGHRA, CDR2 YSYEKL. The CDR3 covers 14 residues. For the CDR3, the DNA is TGCGCCAGCAGCCCGGGGACAGCGAACTATGGCTACACCTTC. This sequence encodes CASSPGTANYGYTF.

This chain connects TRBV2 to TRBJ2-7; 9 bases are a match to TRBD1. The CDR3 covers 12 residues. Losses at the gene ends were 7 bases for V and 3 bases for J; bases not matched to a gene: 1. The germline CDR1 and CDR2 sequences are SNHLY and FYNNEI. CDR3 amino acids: CASMGQGYEQYF. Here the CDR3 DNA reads TGTGCCAGCATGGGACAGGGCTACGAGCAGTACTTC.

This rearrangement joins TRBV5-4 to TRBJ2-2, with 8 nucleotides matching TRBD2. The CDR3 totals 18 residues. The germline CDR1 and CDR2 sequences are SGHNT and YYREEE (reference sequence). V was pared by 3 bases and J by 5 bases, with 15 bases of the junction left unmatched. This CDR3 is CASSSRPGGRALTGELFF. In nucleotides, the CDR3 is TGTGCCAGCAGCTCCCGTCCGGGGGGGAGGGCCTTAACCGGGGAGCTGTTTTTT.

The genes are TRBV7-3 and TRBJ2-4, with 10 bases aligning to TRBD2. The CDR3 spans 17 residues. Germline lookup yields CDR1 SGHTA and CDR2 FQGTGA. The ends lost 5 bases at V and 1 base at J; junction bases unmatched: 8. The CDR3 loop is CASSPGGLAEAKNIQYF. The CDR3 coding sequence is TGTGCCAGCAGCCCCGGCGGACTAGCGGAGGCCAAAAACATTCAGTACTTC.

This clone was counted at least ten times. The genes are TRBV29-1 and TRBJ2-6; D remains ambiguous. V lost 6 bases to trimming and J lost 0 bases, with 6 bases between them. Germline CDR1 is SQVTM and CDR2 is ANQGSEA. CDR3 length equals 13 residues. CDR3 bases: TGCAGCGTGAGGAACTCTGGGGCCAACGTCCTGACTTTC. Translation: CSVRNSGANVLTF.

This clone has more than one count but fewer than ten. CDR3 loop: CASLQGGGLGGYTF. The CDR3 DNA reads as TGTGCCAGCCTTCAGGGAGGGGGGTTAGGAGGCTACACCTTC. V and J are TRBV28 and TRBJ1-2, with TRBD1 as a possible D gene (6 bases). Germline V gene lookup returns CDR1 MDHEN and CDR2 SYDVKM. The V end was cut by 8 bases, the J end by 8 bases, with 21 bases between. This CDR3 region has 14 residues.

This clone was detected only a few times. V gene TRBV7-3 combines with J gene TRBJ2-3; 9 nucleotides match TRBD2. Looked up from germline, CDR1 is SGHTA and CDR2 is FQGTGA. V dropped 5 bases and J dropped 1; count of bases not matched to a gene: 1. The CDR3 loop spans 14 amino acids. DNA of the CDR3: TGTGCCAGCAGCCGACTAGCGGGCACAGATACGCAGTATTTT. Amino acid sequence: CASSRLAGTDTQYF.

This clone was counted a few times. CDR3 nucleotide sequence: TGCGCCAGCAGCCAAGAAGGGTCGGGAGCGTTGCTGCAGTTCTTC. Its protein is CASSQEGSGALLQFF. The genes are TRBV4-1 and TRBJ2-1, with D perhaps matching TRBD2 (6 bases). The length of the CDR3 is 15 residues. Trimming pared 0 bases from V and 12 bases from J, leaving 18 bases between. Per the germline V gene, CDR1 is MGHRA and CDR2 is YSYEKL.

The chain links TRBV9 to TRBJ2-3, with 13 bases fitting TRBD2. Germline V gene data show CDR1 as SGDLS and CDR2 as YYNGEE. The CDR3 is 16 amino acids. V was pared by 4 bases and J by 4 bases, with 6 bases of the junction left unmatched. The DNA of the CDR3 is TGTGCCAGCAGCACTACTAGCGGGAGGGCACCAGATACGCAGTATTTT. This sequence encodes CASSTTSGRAPDTQYF.